Following are 2 T cell receptor beta chains from one sample sequenced in a study of blood T cell repertoires in COVID-19. The protocol was immunoSEQ multiplex PCR, while the TCRdb copy is restricted to in-frame clones and leaves out a portion. Found here are about 140,000 clones, approximately 80% of them singletons; the top ten hold 1.6%. Sequenced material: PBMCs or T cells enriched from blood (not recorded which). The source of these receptors is a woman between 18 and 29 years old who had been exposed to COVID-19.

The CDR3 reads CATSRQQGFYNEQFF. CDR3 nucleotides: TGTGCCACCAGCAGACAACAGGGGTTCTACAATGAGCAGTTCTTC. V and J are TRBV15 and TRBJ2-1, with 7 bases identical to TRBD1. The CDR3 totals 15 residues. J was trimmed by 3 bases and V by 2 bases; bases with no gene match: 4. Germline CDR1 LNHNV, CDR2 YYDKDF (reference sequence).

The sample holds one count of this clone. The V call is TRBV12-5, the J call TRBJ2-3; D call uncertain. Germline values: CDR1 LGHNT, CDR2 FRNRAP. The ends were cut back, 2 bases at V and 2 bases at J, with 8 bases in the middle. CDR3 size: 14 residues. The CDR3 reads CASGLLQNTDTQYF. In DNA form, the CDR3 reads TGTGCTAGTGGTTTGCTACAGAACACAGATACGCAGTATTTT.